A single sample is the source of the 25 T cell receptor beta chains below, sequenced in a study of blood T cell repertoires in COVID-19. Sequencing used immunoSEQ multiplex PCR; TCRdb keeps in-frame clones, though not all of them. The top ten hold less than 2% of the sample, which has some 390,000 clones, approximately 91% seen once. The sequenced material came from peripheral blood. These receptors were collected from a woman aged 40 to 50 with COVID-19, enrolled during active disease.

The gene calls are TRBV30 and TRBJ1-2; TRBD1 matches at 10 bases. Germline CDR1 and CDR2: GTSNPN and SVGIG (reference sequence). This CDR3 comprises 13 residues. J was trimmed by 6 bases and V by 7 bases; bases with no gene match: 8. The CDR3 loop is CASLTGGNHGYTF. CDR3 bases: TGTGCCTCCTTGACAGGGGGCAATCATGGCTACACCTTC.

The rearrangement uses TRBV10-3 and TRBJ1-4; 8 nucleotides match TRBD1. Unmatched junction bases numbered 9, after V lost 0 bases and J lost 12 bases. Germline V gene sequence: CDR1 ENHRY, CDR2 SYGVKD. The length of the CDR3 is 15 residues. CDR3 nucleotide sequence: TGTGCCATCAGTGAGTCCTGGCAGGGGGCAAAGGAACTGTTTTTT. Protein sequence: CAISESWQGAKELFF.

The chain joins TRBV15 to TRBJ2-5; TRBD1 matches at 8 bases. CDR1 is LNHNV, CDR2 YYDKDF, per germline (reference sequence). The length of the CDR3 is 16 residues. With 1 base clipped from V and 4 bases from J, the junction kept 8 bases outside the gene matches. CDR3 bases: TGTGCCACCAGCAGAGGGCGAGACAGGGGTTTAGAGACCCAGTACTTC. Translating gives CATSRGRDRGLETQYF.

This sequence joins TRBV4-3 and TRBJ2-3; 8 bases line up with TRBD1. The CDR3 contains 16 residues. Germline V gene lookup returns CDR1 LGHNA and CDR2 YSLEER. V shed 4 bases and J 3 bases; nucleotides not matched to a gene: 9. This CDR3 is CASSPTDRAPTDTQYF. The CDR3 DNA reads as TGCGCCAGCAGCCCTACGGACAGGGCCCCGACAGATACGCAGTATTTT.

V is TRBV27 and J is TRBJ2-7, with D possibly matching TRBD2 (7 bases). The CDR3 is 15 residues long. Germline V CDR1 and CDR2: MNHEY, SMNVEV (reference sequence). V was cut by 1 base and J by 3 bases, with 13 bases left in between. CDR3 coding DNA: TGTGCCAGCAGTTTATTACGGGGGGCGGACTACGAGCAGTACTTC. Protein sequence: CASSLLRGADYEQYF.

The chain joins TRBV7-2 to TRBJ2-2; 10 nucleotides match TRBD1. The germline V gene encodes CDR1 SGHTA and CDR2 FQGNSA. CDR3 length: 15 amino acids. With 5 bases clipped from V and 4 bases from J, the junction kept 4 bases outside the gene matches. The CDR3 DNA sequence: TGTGCCAGCAGCCCCAGGACAGGGGGCACCGGGGAGCTGTTTTTT. Translation gives CASSPRTGGTGELFF.

The J gene is TRBJ1-3, the V gene TRBV9; D is possibly TRBD1 (5 bases). V lost 0 bases and J lost 3, with 28 bases in between. CDR3 length: 21 amino acids. The germline V gene encodes CDR1 SGDLS and CDR2 YYNGEE. The CDR3 sequence is CASSVVPVVITPGNNGNTIYF. The CDR3 DNA sequence: TGTGCCAGCAGCGTAGTCCCAGTAGTTATAACCCCAGGGAACAATGGAAACACCATATATTTT.

The CDR3 nucleotides read TGTGCCAGCAGACAGGGGAGGAATTCACCCCTCCACTTT. Translated, it gives CASRQGRNSPLHF. The chain is built from TRBV6-5 and TRBJ1-6, with TRBD1 identical over 7 bases. This CDR3 has 13 residues. The V gene's germline CDR1 is MNHEY and CDR2 SVGAGI. Losses at the gene ends were 6 bases for V and 7 bases for J; bases not matched to a gene: 3.

There are a few counts of this clone. The chain recombines TRBV6-5 with TRBJ1-4; tentative D call: TRBD1 (5 bases). Trimming took off 4 bases at V and 5 bases at J, with 11 bases between the two ends. Germline CDR1 is MNHEY and CDR2 is SVGAGI. This CDR3 is built from 14 residues. The CDR3 DNA is TGTGCCAGCAGTTCAGGGAGGGGAAATGAAAAACTGTTTTTT. It translates to CASSSGRGNEKLFF.

J is TRBJ2-4 and V is TRBV4-2; TRBD2 aligns across 7 bases. V was clipped by 0 bases and J by 2 bases; unmatched bases: 7. The germline V gene has CDR1 LGHNA and CDR2 YNFKEQ. CDR3 length: 17 amino acids. The CDR3 sequence: CASSQDRASGTKNIQYF. CDR3 in DNA: TGTGCCAGCAGCCAAGATCGGGCTAGCGGAACCAAAAACATTCAGTACTTC.

The chain links TRBV7-2 to TRBJ1-6; maybe TRBD1 (6 bases). The CDR3 runs to 15 residues. Germline loops: CDR1 SGHTA, CDR2 FQGNSA. Trimming took off 1 base at V and 7 bases at J, with 11 bases between the two ends. The CDR3 spells CASSLVRGTNSPLHF. The CDR3 bases are TGTGCCAGCAGCTTAGTCAGGGGAACCAATTCACCCCTCCACTTT.

The chain carries TRBV6-2 or TRBV6-3 and TRBJ1-5, with a possible D match to TRBD1 (6 bases). V lost 5 bases and J 7 bases, leaving 12 bases between the germline ends. Germline V gene lookup returns CDR1 MNHEY and CDR2 SVGEGT. The CDR3 loop spans 13 amino acids. The CDR3 spells CASSGQWGQPQHF. CDR3 sequence (DNA): TGTGCCAGCAGTGGACAGTGGGGCCAGCCCCAGCATTTT.

This sequence joins TRBV3-1 (or the pseudogene TRBV3-2) and TRBJ2-1; 7 bases match TRBD2. The V gene's germline CDR1 is LGHDT and CDR2 YNNKEL (reference sequence). The CDR3 runs to 14 residues. Unmatched junction bases numbered 5, after V lost 1 base and J lost 8 bases. As DNA, the CDR3 is TGTGCCAGCAGCCAAGGTTGGGGAGGGGATGAGCAGTTCTTC. Translated: CASSQGWGGDEQFF.

The chain is built from TRBV4-1 and TRBJ2-1; D is perhaps TRBD1 (5 bases). The length of the CDR3 is 14 residues. Germline-derived CDR1 and CDR2 are MGHRA and YSYEKL. With 1 base removed from V and 8 bases from J, the gap between germline ends came to 12 bases. CDR3 sequence reads: CASSQGGLPDEQFF. CDR3 in DNA: TGCGCCAGCAGCCAAGGGGGCCTGCCAGATGAGCAGTTCTTC.

This clone turned up a few times. This chain joins TRBV30 and TRBJ2-3, with D perhaps matching TRBD1 (6 bases). Germline CDR1 is GTSNPN and CDR2 is SVGIG (reference sequence). With 1 base removed from V and 0 bases from J, the gap between germline ends came to 11 bases. The CDR3 length is 15 residues. The CDR3 loop is CAWSAAGASTDTQYF. CDR3 bases: TGTGCCTGGAGTGCCGCAGGGGCTAGCACAGATACGCAGTATTTT.

The chain couples TRBV5-4 to TRBJ1-2; 8 positions agree with TRBD1. The CDR3 sequence is 16 residues long. The germline V gene encodes CDR1 SGHNT and CDR2 YYREEE (reference sequence). V lost 0 bases, J lost 7 bases, and 11 bases stayed unmatched. CDR3 sequence (DNA): TGTGCCAGCAGCTTGGCTCAGGGGGCATACGTAGGTGGCTACACCTTC. Its protein is CASSLAQGAYVGGYTF.

This clone was seen a handful of times. The CDR3 region has the DNA TGTGCCAGCAGTGAGTCCAGGGGAGACGAAAAACTGTTTTTT. Translated, it gives CASSESRGDEKLFF. The chain combines TRBV2 with TRBJ1-4, with D perhaps TRBD1 (6 bases). CDR3 size: 14 residues. Germline V gene data show CDR1 as SNHLY and CDR2 as FYNNEI. V was shortened by 3 bases and J by 8 bases, with 13 bases between the two germline ends.

The chain is built from TRBV28 and TRBJ1-4; a possible D gene is TRBD1 (6 bases). In germline, CDR1 is MDHEN, CDR2 SYDVKM. The CDR3 is 14 amino acids. The V end lost 6 bases, the J end lost 4 bases, and 12 bases lay between the germline ends. DNA of the CDR3: TGTGCCAGCAGGTGGGGGCGGGTTAATGAAAAACTGTTTTTT. Amino acids: CASRWGRVNEKLFF.

This chain's CDR3 is CASSLAGQYEQYF. The CDR3, as DNA: TGTGCCAGCAGTTTGGCAGGACAGTACGAGCAGTACTTC. The chain carries TRBV28 and TRBJ2-7; D is perhaps TRBD1 (6 bases). The CDR3 runs 13 residues. V lost 3 bases and J lost 4, with 10 bases in between. From germline, CDR1 is MDHEN and CDR2 SYDVKM. Full variable domain (rest looked up from reference TRBV28 and TRBJ2-7): DVKVTQSSRYLVKRTGEKVFLECVQDMDHENMFWYRQDPGLGLRLIYFSYDVKMKEKGDIPEGYSVSREKKERFSLILESASTNQTSMYLCASSLAGQYEQYFGPGTRLTVT.

The gene calls are TRBV9 and TRBJ2-2; 10 bases fit TRBD1. The V and J ends lost 4 bases and 4 bases, in that order; junction bases with no gene match: 7. Per germline, CDR1 SGDLS and CDR2 YYNGEE. CDR3 size: 16 residues. Here the CDR3 DNA reads TGTGCCAGCAGCTTTCGGACAGGGGGTAGCACCGGGGAGCTGTTTTTT. Amino acid sequence: CASSFRTGGSTGELFF. The full variable domain, its missing parts supplied by reference TRBV9 and TRBJ2-2, is DSGVTQTPKHLITATGQRVTLRCSPRSGDLSVYWYQQSLDQGLQFLIQYYNGEERAKGNILERFSAQQFPDLHSELNLSSLELGDSALYFCASSFRTGGSTGELFFGEGSRLTVL.

This chain uses TRBV5-1 with TRBJ1-1; 7 bases line up with TRBD1. The CDR3 extends over 13 amino acids. Germline V lookup: CDR1 SGHRS, CDR2 YFSETQ. Losses at the gene ends were 4 bases for V and 4 bases for J; bases not matched to a gene: 4. The DNA of the CDR3 is TGCGCCAGCAGCCGGGACAGCCTCACTGAAGCTTTCTTT. This codes for CASSRDSLTEAFF.

The rearrangement joins TRBV7-2 to TRBJ2-3; 7 positions match TRBD2. Per germline, CDR1 SGHTA and CDR2 FQGNSA. This CDR3 contains 16 residues. With 6 bases clipped from V and 3 bases from J, the junction kept 12 bases outside the gene matches. CDR3 nucleotides: TGTGCCAGCAGGCGGGGGTACGGGGGTAGGACAGATACGCAGTATTTT. Protein: CASRRGYGGRTDTQYF.

The rearrangement uses TRBV6-4 and TRBJ1-2; 7 nucleotides match TRBD1. CDR1 MRHNA and CDR2 SNTAGT come from the germline V gene. Trimming at V came to 0 bases and at J to 4 bases, leaving 2 bases not matched to a gene. CDR3 length equals 14 residues. This chain's CDR3 is CASSDSNRGYGYTF. CDR3 in DNA: TGTGCCAGCAGTGACTCGAACAGGGGCTATGGCTACACCTTC.

The chain is built from TRBV7-2 and TRBJ1-2, with D uncertain. The germline gives CDR1 SGHTA, CDR2 FQGNSA. With 0 bases removed from V and 3 bases from J, the gap between germline ends came to 17 bases. CDR3 size: 17 residues. This chain's CDR3 is CASSLALMRGQHYGYTF. CDR3 nucleotides: TGTGCCAGCAGCTTAGCACTCATGAGAGGGCAGCACTATGGCTACACCTTC.

The chain joins TRBV27 to TRBJ2-7; 9 positions agree with TRBD1. This CDR3 region has 15 residues. Losses at the gene ends were 5 bases for V and 4 bases for J; bases not matched to a gene: 9. Germline V gives CDR1 MNHEY, CDR2 SMNVEV (reference sequence). CDR3 loop: CASSPTQGAMYEQYF. In DNA, the CDR3 is TGTGCCAGCAGTCCTACACAGGGGGCTATGTACGAGCAGTACTTC.